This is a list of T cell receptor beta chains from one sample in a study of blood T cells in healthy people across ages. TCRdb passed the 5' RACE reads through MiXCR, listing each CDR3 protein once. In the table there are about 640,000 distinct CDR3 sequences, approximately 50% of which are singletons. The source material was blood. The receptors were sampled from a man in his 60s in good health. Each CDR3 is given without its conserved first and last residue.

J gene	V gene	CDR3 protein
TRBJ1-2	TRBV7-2	ASSRDRGNNYGYT
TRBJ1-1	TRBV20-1	SARWYRGGSEAF
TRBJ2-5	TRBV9	ASSSRRAGGPNEQY
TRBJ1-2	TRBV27	ASSLRFRDRGLGGYT
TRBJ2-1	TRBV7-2	ASSLDRVKQF
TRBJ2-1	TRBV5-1	ASSIDRGSYNEQF
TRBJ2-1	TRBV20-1	SATRDRGYNEQF
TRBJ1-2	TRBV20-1	SAPRQGVGGYT
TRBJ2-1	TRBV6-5	ASSPGQAYNEQF
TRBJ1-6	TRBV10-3	AISESGGYNSPLH
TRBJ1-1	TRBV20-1	SASGGLSTEAF
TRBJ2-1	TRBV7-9	ASSPRQGGWF
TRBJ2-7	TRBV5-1	ASSLETGGPNSYEQY
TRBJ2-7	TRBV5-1	ASSLAGDLYEQY
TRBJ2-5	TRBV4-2	ASSPRLEGETQY
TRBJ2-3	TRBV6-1	ASSEPAGDRYAY
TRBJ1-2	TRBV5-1	AGSLEGGFYGYT
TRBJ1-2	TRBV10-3	AISLETDGLYGYT
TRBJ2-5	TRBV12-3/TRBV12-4	ASSPGGQQETQY
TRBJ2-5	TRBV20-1	SAREPAVQETQY
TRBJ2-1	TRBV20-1	SARDRGRSDEQF
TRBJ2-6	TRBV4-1	ASSQDRAVSGANVLT
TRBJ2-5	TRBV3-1	ASSPGLAGMQETQY
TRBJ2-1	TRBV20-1	SAIAGRDEQF
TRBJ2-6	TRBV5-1	ASSLGGSGSGANVLT
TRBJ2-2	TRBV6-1	ASRGQSNTGELF
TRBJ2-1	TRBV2	ASSERGGGAYNEQF
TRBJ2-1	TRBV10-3	AAKNRASNEQF
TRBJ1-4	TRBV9	ASSPPPTRAGRREKLF
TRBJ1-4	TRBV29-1	SVGEPTNEKLF
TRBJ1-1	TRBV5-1	ASSPDRRTEAF
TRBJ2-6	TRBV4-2	ASSQERGAGANVLT
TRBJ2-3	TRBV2	ASRGTTDTQY
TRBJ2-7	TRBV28	ASSLDRFGEQY
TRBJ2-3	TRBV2	ASRGQGGGTDTQY
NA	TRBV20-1	SAAGLAGSYEQY
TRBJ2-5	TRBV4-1	ASSQDRASGYQETQY
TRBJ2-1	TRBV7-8	ASSLAARLAGEQF
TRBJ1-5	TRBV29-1	SASEGDQPQH